This T cell receptor beta chain is drawn from a study of cytomegalovirus exposure and HLA in healthy donors. General study results and limits: Later analysis identified around 15,000 TCR beta sequences associated with HLA alleles, using a false discovery rate threshold of 0.05. In vitro experiments confirmed that three CMV-associated chains were specific for CMV antigens. An ancestry cluster, one associated with Asian ancestry, reportedly showed fewer N-insertions than the roughly 670-donor mean in a later analysis. Data from an earlier analysis indicated that most TCR beta V segments were productive either about 90% or about 30% of the time.

This clone was observed a handful of times. The antigen remains unidentified. 60 Vbeta and 13 Jbeta primers were used in PCR. Profiling relied on immunoSEQ multiplex PCR, and the TCRdb table lists in-frame clones only, not all of them. The profile shows about 150,000 clones, less than 80% of them singletons. V was clipped by 6 bases and J by 2 bases, with 12 bases between them. The length of the CDR3 is 14 residues. CDR1 is ENHRY and CDR2 is SYGVKD in the germline V gene. V usage is TRBV10-3 and J usage is TRBJ2-3; a possible D gene is TRBD2 (6 bases). This sequence was found in a female donor in good health and CMV-seropositive. Material: PBMCs. The chain's CDR3 is CAISSGGPTDTQYF. The CDR3 DNA is TGTGCCATCAGCTCCGGGGGACCCACAGATACGCAGTATTTT.